This TCR beta chain stems from a study of beta chain features in type 1 diabetes. Reverse transcription of all isolated RNA meant that expressed TCRB transcripts were sequenced. The repertoire was sequenced with immunoSEQ multiplex PCR; TCRdb's copy has only in-frame clones and lacks some. The profile shows about 620,000 clones, around 15% of them singletons. Germline V lookup: CDR1 SGHNT, CDR2 YYREEE (reference sequence). V lost 6 bases and J lost 6; bases outside the gene matches: 12. The length of the CDR3 is 15 residues. As concerns this clone: Its antigen is unknown.

Findings of the study overall: TCRB CDR3 length was moderately but significantly reduced in all four CD4+ subsets of Type 1 diabetes patients. Compared to healthy donors, patients appeared to have naive, central memory and Treg TCRB repertoires that were more alike.

The chain carries TRBV5-4 and TRBJ2-1; 7 bases agree with TRBD1. Sequencing was carried out using naive CD4+ T cells from blood. The source is a man between 18 and 29 years old in good health. This CDR3 reads CASIPTGTSGNEQFF. CDR3 bases: TGTGCCAGCATTCCGACAGGGACCTCGGGCAATGAGCAGTTCTTC.